This T cell receptor beta chain stems from a study of T cell responses to AZD1222 COVID-19 vaccine (dated by TCRdb to the early 2020s). Concerning the study at large: Because spike-specific TCR depth and breadth did not differ between the two schedules, AZD1222 recipients who got a second dose at roughly 4 weeks were pooled with those who got a second dose at roughly 12 weeks. TCR sequencing covered over 230 trial participants: 207 given two doses of AZD1222 and 26 given two doses of MenACWY control vaccine. Enrollment into the trials was organized by age into subgroups of 18-55, 56-69 and 70-plus years, and those subgroups contained approximately 160, 26 and 62 TCR-sequenced participants, respectively. Overall study results and their limits: Nearly half of unique spike-specific TCRs reportedly recognized epitopes outside regions mutated in the B.1.351 and B.1.1.7 variants. Participants were mostly white British, with more females than males. The authors suggested clonal diversity may have been underestimated. Conclusions about previously exposed vaccinees are limited, since just 5 to 7 AZD1222 recipients were seropositive for SARS-CoV-2 at baseline. In the small 56-69-year group, the increase in depth fell short of significance, most likely because of low power. CD4 TCRs associated with the vaccine covered the entire spike protein, and the dominant responses were in regions 160-218 and 743-854. A significant rise in spike-specific TCR breadth and depth was observed after two AZD1222 doses relative to day 0 and relative to MenACWY recipients. No day 14 peak-response samples were available, so repertoires were characterized only after the peak T cell response.

Sample time point, as interpreted from the label and publication: baseline before first vaccination. Vaccinee samples were obtained from the UK trials COV001 and COV002, which included a single-blind randomized controlled phase 2/3 trial of AZD1222 (ChAdOx1 nCoV-19) in healthy adults. For TCRbeta chain sequencing, PBMC samples were collected from trial participants at day 0 and at day 28 after the second dose. The CDR3 regions of human TCRbeta chains were analyzed by immunosequencing. The authors' analysis ran thus. TCRs in the repertoires were compared against a reference library of SARS-CoV-2-specific TCRs that had been generated with the MIRA antigen-specificity platform. Breadth was defined as the fraction of unique TCRs that were SARS-CoV-2-associated. Depth was defined as the fraction of total T cells that were SARS-CoV-2-associated. Using the MIRA data, every spike-specific TCR was mapped to the spike region that the TCR reacted to and assigned to either a CD4 or a CD8 class. Log10-transformed breadth and depth values were compared by one-way ANOVA with Sidak's multiple comparisons tests. TCRdb stores this immuneACCESS table with in-frame sequences only. Part of the clones is absent; in the studies checked, under half of the shortfall reflects unresolved V genes, and no reason is known for the rest. V and J calls and clone size come straight from that table; D and trimming were deduced from the DNA. The sample table shows about 120,000 clones, and approximately 91% are seen once. The ten largest clones add up to 4% to 5.5% of the sample.

Note on this clone: Its antigen has not been determined. No clone much larger than this one lies a single base away; base qualities are absent.

The CDR3, cysteine through phenylalanine, is 19 amino acids long. Left in the record is the CDR3 DNA by itself, 57 bases read in frame from the first base. The sequences come from peripheral blood, collected on day 0 of AZD1222 vaccination. Recombination linked TRBV21-1 to TRBJ2-1; the table's D gene call, TRBD2, was not cross checked with the DNA. TRBV21-1 counts as a pseudogene. The receptor comes from an adult in good health. DNA sequence: TGTGCCAGCAGCAAAGGGTCAGGAGCGGGGGGATACTCCTACAATGAGCAGTTCTTC. Its coded protein is CASSKGSGAGGYSYNEQFF.